Listed below are T cell receptor beta chains from one sample, sequenced in a study of vaccination and CD4 T cells after COVID-19. From the PCR reads, TCRdb called clonotypes with MiXCR, one entry per CDR3 protein. The sample lists about 2,300 distinct CDR3 sequences; less than 45% were seen once. Their antigens are not known. The sequenced material came from CD4+ T cells from blood, cultured in vitro. All receptors derive from a human donor in good health. Both conserved end residues are part of each CDR3. Fields, in order: clone size, J gene, D gene, V gene, CDR3 DNA, CDR3 protein. A D gene is named only where the DNA matches it firmly. Rows may omit the clone size; those that give it use once, few, many or a size class.

NA	TRBJ2-2	NA	TRBV2	TGTGCCAGCAGCGCGATAGACACCGGGGAGCTGTTTTTT	CASSAIDTGELFF
large	TRBJ1-1	TRBD1	TRBV20-1	TGCAGTGCTAGATTGGCGGGACAGGGGGGAAACACTGAAGCTTTCTTT	CSARLAGQGGNTEAFF
few	TRBJ2-1	NA	TRBV7-3	TGTGCCAGCAGCTTAACCGGGATCAACAATGAGCAGTTCTTC	CASSLTGINNEQFF
NA	TRBJ1-1	NA	TRBV20-1	TGCAGTGCTAGAGATAGCAGGGCGAACACTGAAGCTTTCTTT	CSARDSRANTEAFF
NA	TRBJ2-7	NA	TRBV2	TGTGCCAGCAGTGTTCGCTACGAGCAGTACTTC	CASSVRYEQYF
few	TRBJ1-5	NA	TRBV6-1	TGTGCCAGCAGACGAGCCGGGACACTCCATAGCAATCAGCCCCAGCATTTT	CASRRAGTLHSNQPQHF
few	TRBJ2-3	NA	TRBV20-1	TGCAGTGCTAGAGCCCCCTTGAAGGGGACAGATACGCAGTATTTT	CSARAPLKGTDTQYF
few	TRBJ1-2	TRBD1	TRBV28	TGTGCCAGCAGCTCAGGGGGGGGACAGGGGGCGGTGAGTGGCTACACCTTC	CASSSGGGQGAVSGYTF
NA	TRBJ2-7	TRBD1	TRBV20-1	TGCAGTGCTGCAGGGGGCGAGACAAACTACGAGCAGTACTTC	CSAAGGETNYEQYF
few	TRBJ2-1	NA	TRBV20-1	TGCAGTGCTAGTGATGTCCGTCGGGAAGCGTTCTTC	CSASDVRREAFF
NA	TRBJ2-3	NA	TRBV18	TGTGCCAGCTCACCAATTAACGGGGCACCCACAGATACGCAGTATTTT	CASSPINGAPTDTQYF
NA	TRBJ1-4	NA	TRBV6-5	TGTGCCAGCAGTTGGCGCACAGGGAAACTGTTTTTT	CASSWRTGKLFF
NA	TRBJ2-7	NA	TRBV5-1	TGCGCCAGCAGCCCACAGGGCCCCTACGAGCAGTACTTC	CASSPQGPYEQYF
NA	TRBJ1-1	TRBD1	TRBV2	TGTGCCAGCAGTGGACAGGGGGGCACTGAAGCTTTCTTT	CASSGQGGTEAFF
NA	TRBJ1-6	NA	TRBV7-9	TGTGCCAGCAGCATAAGGACGGGGAATTCACCCCTCCACTTT	CASSIRTGNSPLHF
NA	TRBJ2-7	NA	TRBV12-3/TRBV12-4	TGTGCCAGCAGTTTTCGGAAGTACGAGCAGTACTTC	CASSFRKYEQYF
NA	TRBJ2-7	NA	TRBV7-2	TGTGCCAGCAGCTTAATGCGAACAGGGATTTACGAGCAGTACTTC	CASSLMRTGIYEQYF
NA	TRBJ1-1	NA	TRBV9	TGTGCCAGCAGTTACTCCTCCTCAGGAGGGGACGCTGAAGCTTTCTTT	CASSYSSSGGDAEAFF
NA	TRBJ1-2	NA	TRBV20-1	TGCAGTGCCTCCGGACGGAAAAGGGGTTACTATGGCTACACCTTC	CSASGRKRGYYGYTF
NA	TRBJ2-5	NA	TRBV9	TGTGCCAGCAGCGTAGGTCTGAACCAAGAGACCCAGTACTTC	CASSVGLNQETQYF
NA	TRBJ1-6	TRBD1	TRBV7-3	TGTGCCAGCACCTTACAGGGGGGGGATTCACCCCTCCACTTT	CASTLQGGDSPLHF
NA	TRBJ2-5	NA	TRBV2	TGTGCCAGCAGTGTCAGGGGTCAATGGTACCAAGAGACCCAGTACTTC	CASSVRGQWYQETQYF
NA	TRBJ2-2	NA	TRBV18	TGTGCCAGCTCACCCCCGGCAGGGGCCGGGGAGCTGTTTTTT	CASSPPAGAGELFF
NA	TRBJ2-1	NA	TRBV7-9	TGTGCCAGCAGCTCGTATAAGCAGTTCTTC	CASSSYKQFF
NA	TRBJ1-5	NA	TRBV6-4	TGTGCCAGCAGCCAGGGGAGCAATCAGCCCCAGCATTTT	CASSQGSNQPQHF
NA	TRBJ1-1	NA	TRBV20-1	TGCAGTGCTAGAGATCGACGGGATGAAGCTTTCTTT	CSARDRRDEAFF
medium-sized	TRBJ1-2	NA	TRBV7-2	TGTGCCAGCAGCTTAGGCGGCTATGGCTACACCTTC	CASSLGGYGYTF
few	TRBJ1-5	NA	TRBV2	TGTGCCAGCAGTGAAGGGGCTGCGAGGCCCCAGCATTTT	CASSEGAARPQHF